One sample yielded the 20 T cell receptor beta chains listed below, sequenced in a study of blood T cell repertoires in COVID-19 (dated by TCRdb to the early 2020s). Library generation was performed with the immunoSEQ multiplex PCR assay. Imported from immuneACCESS, the table was reduced by TCRdb to in-frame sequences with V and J called. These copies leave out some clones; in studies compared against another copy, an unresolved V gene accounts for under half, and the cause of the remainder is not known. The sample table contains some 180,000 clones; only one count was recorded for more than 65% of them. The ten largest clones represent approximately 11% of the sample. The material sequenced was peripheral blood. The source of these receptors is a man between 65 and 79 years old with active or convalescent COVID-19.

The chain combines TRBV7-9 with TRBJ1-4, with D hard to call. The germline V and J ends were trimmed by 5 bases and 0 bases, with 10 bases remaining between them. Germline V lookup: CDR1 SEHNR, CDR2 FQNEAQ (reference sequence). The CDR3 totals 15 residues. The CDR3 DNA reads TGTGCCAGCAGCCCCCGCGGAGCAACTAATGAAAAACTGTTTTTT. Protein product: CASSPRGATNEKLFF. Filled out from reference TRBV7-9 and TRBJ1-4, the complete variable domain reads DTGVSQNPRHKITKRGQNVTFRCDPISEHNRLYWYRQTLGQGPEFLTYFQNEAQLEKSRLLSDRFSAERPKGSFSTLEIQRTEQGDSAMYLCASSPRGATNEKLFFGSGTQLSVL.

The gene calls are TRBV30 and TRBJ2-7; 12 nucleotides agree with TRBD2. Germline loops: CDR1 GTSNPN, CDR2 SVGIG (reference sequence). The CDR3 spans 14 residues. V lost 3 bases and J lost 3; bases outside the gene matches: 3. The CDR3 here is CAWSLAGGRYEQYF. The CDR3 nucleotides read TGTGCCTGGAGCCTAGCGGGGGGGCGCTACGAGCAGTACTTC.

This rearrangement joins TRBV6-1 to TRBJ1-5; possible D gene TRBD1, 5 bases. CDR1 MNHNS and CDR2 SASEGT come from the germline V gene. This CDR3 is 16 amino acids long. Trimming stripped 4 bases from V and 7 bases from J, with 20 bases between. DNA of the CDR3: TGTGCCAGCAGTGTCGGGCCTCGGGGGAATAAACAGCCCCAGCATTTT. Translating it yields CASSVGPRGNKQPQHF.

The V call is TRBV30, the J call TRBJ2-7, with D perhaps TRBD2 (5 bases). V shed 3 bases and J shed 2 bases, with 17 bases lying between them. Germline lookup yields CDR1 GTSNPN and CDR2 SVGIG (reference sequence). The CDR3 is made up of 15 amino acids. The CDR3 region is CAWRPLGEGTYEQYF. The CDR3 region has the DNA TGTGCCTGGAGGCCCCTCGGGGAAGGTACCTACGAGCAGTACTTC.

The V call is TRBV2, the J call TRBJ2-4; 7 nucleotides align to TRBD2. V was pared by 3 bases and J by 1 base, with 3 bases of the junction left unmatched. Germline CDR1 and CDR2: SNHLY and FYNNEI. The CDR3 consists of 15 residues. The CDR3 region is CASSDGGVAKNIQYF. In DNA, the CDR3 is TGTGCCAGCAGTGATGGGGGGGTGGCCAAAAACATTCAGTACTTC.

This chain joins TRBV6-6 and TRBJ1-5, with 8 bases that match TRBD1. There are 16 residues in the CDR3. Trimming took 2 bases from V and 7 from J; bases not matched to a gene: 10. Germline V gives CDR1 MNHNY, CDR2 SVGAGI (reference sequence). Here the CDR3 reads CASSYTNRGVKQPQHF. The CDR3 DNA follows: TGTGCCAGCAGTTACACTAACAGGGGGGTGAAGCAGCCCCAGCATTTT.

The chain joins TRBV19 to TRBJ2-7, with D possibly matching TRBD1 (6 bases). Germline V gene sequence: CDR1 LNHDA, CDR2 SQIVND (reference sequence). The CDR3 runs to 13 residues. Trimming pared 6 bases from V and 1 base from J, leaving 10 bases between. The CDR3 sequence: CASSRDTSYEQYF. CDR3 sequence (DNA): TGTGCCAGTAGCCGGGACACATCCTACGAGCAGTACTTC.

The gene calls are TRBV6-5 and TRBJ2-7; D gene uncertain. CDR1 is MNHEY, CDR2 SVGAGI, per germline. The CDR3 sequence is 11 residues long. V was trimmed by 6 bases and J by 5 bases, leaving 8 bases between them. The CDR3 region is CASRSQDEQYF. In DNA, the CDR3 is TGTGCCAGCAGGTCCCAGGACGAGCAGTACTTC.

This sequence joins TRBV13 and TRBJ2-1; D remains unclear. Germline CDR1 and CDR2: PRHDT and FYEKMQ (reference sequence). Trimming took 3 bases from V and 4 from J, leaving 7 bases between them. The CDR3 totals 13 residues. CDR3 amino acids: CASSFFNYNEQFF. The CDR3 DNA reads TGTGCCAGCAGCTTTTTTAATTACAATGAGCAGTTCTTC.

The V gene is TRBV27, the J gene TRBJ1-5; a weak D match, TRBD1 (5 bases). CDR3 size: 14 residues. The germline V and J ends were trimmed by 2 bases and 1 base, with 6 bases remaining between them. In germline, CDR1 is MNHEY, CDR2 SMNVEV (reference sequence). The CDR3 DNA is TGTGCCAGCAGTTTAGGGGGGAGCAATCAGCCCCAGCATTTT. Its protein product is CASSLGGSNQPQHF.

This clone has just one count. The rearrangement uses TRBV7-2 and TRBJ2-1; 12 bases map to TRBD2. Germline CDR1 and CDR2: SGHTA and FQGNSA. The ends lost 5 bases at V and 6 bases at J; junction bases unmatched: 5. This CDR3 is built from 15 residues. CDR3 nucleotide sequence: TGTGCCAGCAGCGCTAGCGGGAGGGCTTTCAATGAGCAGTTCTTC. This encodes CASSASGRAFNEQFF.

The J gene is TRBJ2-2, the V gene TRBV7-6; D is perhaps TRBD2 (7 bases). Germline-derived CDR1 and CDR2 are SGHVS and FNYEAQ. This CDR3 is built from 16 residues. Trimming removed 4 bases from V and 5 bases from J, with 17 bases in between. CDR3 in DNA: TGTGCCAGCAGCTCCTGGGGGGGGCCGGTAACCGGGGAGCTGTTTTTT. Amino acid sequence: CASSSWGGPVTGELFF.

The chain uses TRBV19 and TRBJ2-1; TRBD2 matches 7 bases. The J segment lost 7 bases and the V segment lost 4 bases, leaving 13 bases of the junction unmatched. Per the germline V gene, CDR1 is LNHDA and CDR2 is SQIVND (reference sequence). CDR3 size: 16 residues. In DNA, the CDR3 is TGTGCCAGTAGTAGAGGCCTAGCGGTAACCAGGAATGAGCAGTTCTTC. Amino acids: CASSRGLAVTRNEQFF.

The chain carries TRBV7-9 and TRBJ1-1, with D tentatively TRBD1 (6 bases). Trimming left V 4 bases short and J 4 bases short, with 13 bases between. The CDR3 is 14 amino acids. Germline values: CDR1 SEHNR, CDR2 FQNEAQ (reference sequence). The CDR3 nucleotides are TGTGCCAGCAGCTCAGAGGGGGTTTCCACTGAAGCTTTCTTT. Its translation is CASSSEGVSTEAFF.

The genes are TRBV7-3 and TRBJ2-2, with TRBD2 matching over 10 bases. Looked up from germline, CDR1 is SGHTA and CDR2 is FQGTGA. The CDR3 runs to 16 residues. J gave up 2 bases and V 5 bases, and 5 bases lay outside the gene matches. This CDR3 is CASSPTSGVNTGELFF. The CDR3, as DNA: TGTGCCAGCAGCCCCACTAGCGGGGTAAACACCGGGGAGCTGTTTTTT.

The count of this clone is one. In nucleotides, the CDR3 is TGCGCCAGCAGCCAAGGCGGAGGTGATACGCAGTATTTT. Protein sequence: CASSQGGGDTQYF. J is TRBJ2-3 and V is TRBV4-3; D possibly corresponds to TRBD2 (5 bases). V lost 1 base to trimming and J lost 6 bases, with 8 bases between them. Germline CDR1 LGHNA, CDR2 YSLEER. The length of the CDR3 is 13 residues.

This sequence joins TRBV5-4 and TRBJ1-2; 7 bases align to TRBD1. The CDR3 loop spans 14 amino acids. Trimming at V came to 1 base and at J to 8 bases, leaving 8 bases not matched to a gene. Germline assignment: CDR1 SGHNT and CDR2 YYREEE (reference sequence). The CDR3 loop is CASSLTTGINGYTF. The CDR3 DNA is TGTGCCAGCAGCTTGACGACAGGGATCAACGGCTACACCTTC.

This chain joins TRBV28 and TRBJ1-3, with D hard to call. The germline V and J ends were trimmed by 7 bases and 0 bases, with 13 bases remaining between them. Germline lookup yields CDR1 MDHEN and CDR2 SYDVKM. The CDR3 covers 15 residues. Here the CDR3 DNA reads TGTGCCAGCAAGCGGGCAGGAGACTCTGGAAACACCATATATTTT. Translating gives CASKRAGDSGNTIYF.

The chain joins TRBV7-9 to TRBJ2-5; TRBD2 is a possible D gene (6 bases). Germline V gene lookup returns CDR1 SEHNR and CDR2 FQNEAQ (reference sequence). V gave up 4 bases and J gave up 3 bases, with 15 bases separating them. The CDR3 runs 15 residues. The CDR3 protein is CASSSLAGREETQYF. Written as DNA, the CDR3 is TGTGCCAGCAGCTCCCTTGCGGGACGGGAAGAGACCCAGTACTTC.

This clone was recorded a few times. This chain connects TRBV7-9 to TRBJ2-7; a possible D gene is TRBD2 (5 bases). V gave up 7 bases and J gave up 7 bases, with 20 bases separating them. The CDR3 is 14 amino acids. Germline-derived CDR1 and CDR2 are SEHNR and FQNEAQ (reference sequence). CDR3 protein: CASNTRSSVGEQYF. The CDR3 DNA reads TGTGCCAGCAACACTAGGAGTTCAGTAGGTGAGCAGTACTTC.